Listed below are T cell receptor beta chains from one sample, sequenced in a study of T cells in tumors after PD-1 blockade. Using immunoSEQ multiplex PCR, the repertoire was profiled, and TCRdb retains in-frame clones only, with some absent. The sample records approximately 63,000 clones, approximately 79% being singletons. The sample here was PBMCs, taken after anti-PD-1 treatment. The receptors here all came from a human donor with basal cell carcinoma. CDR3s include the opening cysteine and the closing phenylalanine or tryptophan. D genes are given only for firm matches. Some rows have no size entry. The others give once, few or many, or a class for an expanded clone.

CDR3 DNA: TGTGCCAGCAGCCAAGTTTCGGGTGGGGGCTACGAGCAGTACTTC
CDR3 protein: CASSQVSGGGYEQYF
V gene: TRBV3-1/TRBV3-2
D gene: NA
clone size: NA
J gene: TRBJ2-7

CDR3 DNA: TGTGCCAGCAGCCCTACAGGGGACAGTTGGGGCTACACCTTC
CDR3 protein: CASSPTGDSWGYTF
V gene: TRBV4-2
D gene: TRBD1
clone size: NA
J gene: TRBJ1-2

CDR3 DNA: TGTGCCAGCAGTTCCACCCGTCAGGGGGGGGATGAAAAACTGTTTTTT
CDR3 protein: CASSSTRQGGDEKLFF
V gene: TRBV28
D gene: TRBD1
clone size: NA
J gene: TRBJ1-4

CDR3 DNA: TGTGCCAGCAGTGACTCGCACAGGGAAATACCGGGACACATCGATTCGAGCACAGATACGCAGTATTTT
CDR3 protein: CASSDSHREIPGHIDSSTDTQYF
V gene: TRBV6-4
D gene: NA
clone size: NA
J gene: TRBJ2-3

CDR3 DNA: TGTGCCAGCTCACCACCGGAGGGATGGACCTACGAGCAGTACTTC
CDR3 protein: CASSPPEGWTYEQYF
V gene: TRBV18
D gene: NA
clone size: NA
J gene: TRBJ2-7

CDR3 DNA: TGTGCCAGCAGCGTAGACGGCGGGGGGGGCAATGAGCAGTTCTTC
CDR3 protein: CASSVDGGGGNEQFF
V gene: TRBV9
D gene: TRBD2
clone size: NA
J gene: TRBJ2-1

CDR3 DNA: TGTGCCTGGACCCCCTGGGAGCGGGGGACGGAAAATAGAGAGACCCAGTACTTC
CDR3 protein: CAWTPWERGTENRETQYF
V gene: TRBV30
D gene: TRBD2
clone size: few
J gene: TRBJ2-5

CDR3 DNA: TGCGCCAGCAGCTTAACGGGACAGGGGTCCGTTGAGCAGTTCTTC
CDR3 protein: CASSLTGQGSVEQFF
V gene: TRBV5-1
D gene: TRBD1
clone size: NA
J gene: TRBJ2-1

CDR3 DNA: TGTGCCAGCAGCCTTTGGGAGGGGAACACTGAAGCTTTCTTT
CDR3 protein: CASSLWEGNTEAFF
V gene: TRBV6-2/TRBV6-3
D gene: NA
clone size: NA
J gene: TRBJ1-1

CDR3 DNA: TGTGCCAGCAGTTACGAAGTGGGTGGACATAATAATTCACCCCTCCACTTT
CDR3 protein: CASSYEVGGHNNSPLHF
V gene: TRBV6-2/TRBV6-3
D gene: NA
clone size: NA
J gene: TRBJ1-6

CDR3 DNA: TGTGCCGCCGTGGAGCGGGGGGGAGGCGAGCAGTACTTC
CDR3 protein: CAAVERGGGEQYF
V gene: TRBV10-3
D gene: TRBD2
clone size: NA
J gene: TRBJ2-7

CDR3 DNA: TGTGCCAGCAGTTACGTTGGGGGGCAGTACGAGCAGTACTTC
CDR3 protein: CASSYVGGQYEQYF
V gene: TRBV6-5
D gene: NA
clone size: NA
J gene: TRBJ2-7

CDR3 DNA: TGTGCCAGCTCACCAACGGGGACAGGGAAAGGCAGAACACGCCCTAAGCAGTACTTC
CDR3 protein: CASSPTGTGKGRTRPKQYF
V gene: TRBV18
D gene: TRBD1
clone size: NA
J gene: TRBJ2-7

CDR3 DNA: TGCGCCAGCAGCCAAGAGGGGGACAGGGTATGGAATGAGCAGTTCTTC
CDR3 protein: CASSQEGDRVWNEQFF
V gene: TRBV4-1
D gene: TRBD1
clone size: NA
J gene: TRBJ2-1

CDR3 DNA: TGTGCCAGCAGCCCTAGACGGGCTAACACTGAAGCTTTCTTT
CDR3 protein: CASSPRRANTEAFF
V gene: TRBV14
D gene: NA
clone size: NA
J gene: TRBJ1-1

CDR3 DNA: TGTGCCAGCAGCTTATTGTCCGGGATCACAGATACGCAGTATTTT
CDR3 protein: CASSLLSGITDTQYF
V gene: TRBV7-8
D gene: NA
clone size: NA
J gene: TRBJ2-3

CDR3 DNA: TGTGCCAGCATGAGGGGGGGCCTATACGAGCAGTACTTC
CDR3 protein: CASMRGGLYEQYF
V gene: TRBV6-5
D gene: NA
clone size: once
J gene: TRBJ2-7

CDR3 DNA: TGCGCCAGCAGCCAAGATTCCCAGGGTGGTGTCCCCGGAAACACCATATATTTT
CDR3 protein: CASSQDSQGGVPGNTIYF
V gene: TRBV4-1
D gene: NA
clone size: NA
J gene: TRBJ1-3

CDR3 DNA: TGTGCCAGCAGTCAACCCCCGGGACAGGGTAGCACTGAAGCTTTCTTT
CDR3 protein: CASSQPPGQGSTEAFF
V gene: TRBV6-6
D gene: TRBD1
clone size: few
J gene: TRBJ1-1

CDR3 DNA: TGTGCCAGCTCACGCGGGACAGGGTGGGACGAAAAACTGTTTTTT
CDR3 protein: CASSRGTGWDEKLFF
V gene: TRBV18
D gene: TRBD1
clone size: few
J gene: TRBJ1-4

CDR3 DNA: TGTGCCAGCAGTGGGGACACCACTTTGGCCGAGCAGTACTTC
CDR3 protein: CASSGDTTLAEQYF
V gene: TRBV2
D gene: NA
clone size: few
J gene: TRBJ2-7

CDR3 DNA: TGTGCCAGCAGCCCCCAGCCGGGGTTCACAGATACGCAGTATTTT
CDR3 protein: CASSPQPGFTDTQYF
V gene: TRBV7-7
D gene: NA
clone size: NA
J gene: TRBJ2-3

CDR3 DNA: TGTGCCAGCAGTCTAGAGGACAGGGGGCGCAGGCAGCCCCAGCATTTT
CDR3 protein: CASSLEDRGRRQPQHF
V gene: TRBV6-2/TRBV6-3
D gene: TRBD1
clone size: NA
J gene: TRBJ1-5

CDR3 DNA: TGTGCCAGCAGCCCGACGCGGGGAAACACCATATATTTT
CDR3 protein: CASSPTRGNTIYF
V gene: TRBV7-8
D gene: NA
clone size: NA
J gene: TRBJ1-3

CDR3 DNA: TGTGCCAGCAGTTTGGGGGAGGGGGCCTACAATGAGCAGTTCTTC
CDR3 protein: CASSLGEGAYNEQFF
V gene: TRBV28
D gene: NA
clone size: NA
J gene: TRBJ2-1

CDR3 DNA: TGTGCCAGCAGCCAAGAAATCCGGCAGGAAAACTATGGCTACACCTTC
CDR3 protein: CASSQEIRQENYGYTF
V gene: TRBV4-2
D gene: NA
clone size: few
J gene: TRBJ1-2

CDR3 DNA: TGCGCCAGCAGCCCACAGGGGGCATACAATGAGCAGTTCTTC
CDR3 protein: CASSPQGAYNEQFF
V gene: TRBV5-1
D gene: TRBD1
clone size: once
J gene: TRBJ2-1

CDR3 DNA: TGTGCCAGCAGTACCGGGACTAGCGGGGGGAATGAGCAGTTCTTC
CDR3 protein: CASSTGTSGGNEQFF
V gene: TRBV6-6
D gene: TRBD2
clone size: NA
J gene: TRBJ2-1

CDR3 DNA: TGCAGCGTGGATTACAGGGGGGGGAACACTGAAGCTTTCTTT
CDR3 protein: CSVDYRGGNTEAFF
V gene: TRBV29-1
D gene: TRBD1
clone size: NA
J gene: TRBJ1-1

CDR3 DNA: TGTGCCAGCAGCTCAGTGGGGGTAGGGTCACCCCTCCACTTT
CDR3 protein: CASSSVGVGSPLHF
V gene: TRBV7-9
D gene: NA
clone size: few
J gene: TRBJ1-6

CDR3 DNA: TGTGCCAGCAGCTTAGTTATCCGGGGCATGGAGACAGATACGCAGTATTTT
CDR3 protein: CASSLVIRGMETDTQYF
V gene: TRBV7-9
D gene: NA
clone size: few
J gene: TRBJ2-3

CDR3 DNA: TGTGCCAGCAGCTTAATCGGGACTAACTACGAGCAGTACTTC
CDR3 protein: CASSLIGTNYEQYF
V gene: TRBV7-2
D gene: TRBD2
clone size: NA
J gene: TRBJ2-7

CDR3 DNA: TGTGCCAGCAGCCTTCCCTCCAGGCTTCCCAACGTCCTGACTTTC
CDR3 protein: CASSLPSRLPNVLTF
V gene: TRBV3-1/TRBV3-2
D gene: NA
clone size: NA
J gene: TRBJ2-6

CDR3 DNA: TGTGCCAGCAGACCCGGGACTAGGCCCTCCAATGAGCAGTTCTTC
CDR3 protein: CASRPGTRPSNEQFF
V gene: TRBV2
D gene: TRBD2
clone size: NA
J gene: TRBJ2-1

CDR3 DNA: TGTGCCAGCAGCGAGGGACGGTCCTACGAGCAGTACTTC
CDR3 protein: CASSEGRSYEQYF
V gene: TRBV7-9
D gene: NA
clone size: few
J gene: TRBJ2-7

CDR3 DNA: TGTGCCAGCAGGAAACAGGGGGCTAACACCGGGGAGCTGTTTTTT
CDR3 protein: CASRKQGANTGELFF
V gene: TRBV2
D gene: TRBD1
clone size: NA
J gene: TRBJ2-2

CDR3 DNA: TGTGCCAGCAGTGACTCGAACCAGGGGGTGATCTACAATGAGCAGTTCTTC
CDR3 protein: CASSDSNQGVIYNEQFF
V gene: TRBV6-4
D gene: TRBD1
clone size: NA
J gene: TRBJ2-1

CDR3 DNA: TGTGCCAGCAGCAAAGGGTTAGGCCGGGGTACCTACGAGCAGTACTTC
CDR3 protein: CASSKGLGRGTYEQYF
V gene: TRBV21-1
D gene: NA
clone size: NA
J gene: TRBJ2-7

CDR3 DNA: TGTGCCAGCAGCCCGGGACAGGGACCTTACGAGCAGTACTTC
CDR3 protein: CASSPGQGPYEQYF
V gene: TRBV5-5
D gene: TRBD1
clone size: NA
J gene: TRBJ2-7

CDR3 DNA: TGTGCCTGGGACGGACAGCGGACTACTTACCCCTCTGGAAACACCATATATTTT
CDR3 protein: CAWDGQRTTYPSGNTIYF
V gene: TRBV30
D gene: NA
clone size: few
J gene: TRBJ1-3

CDR3 DNA: TGTGCCAGCAGCCAAGACCAGGGAGAGACCCAGTACTTC
CDR3 protein: CASSQDQGETQYF
V gene: TRBV4-2
D gene: NA
clone size: NA
J gene: TRBJ2-5